This TCR beta chain was obtained from a study of blood T cell repertoires in COVID-19. This CDR3 is built from 12 residues. Germline V gene sequence: CDR1 SGHRS, CDR2 YFSETQ. Trimming took off 4 bases at V and 5 bases at J, with 9 bases between the two ends. In the original analysis: Cell counts per sample came from amplifying reference gene primers. Libraries were prepared by immunoSEQ multiplex PCR; TCRdb keeps only in-frame clonotypes and omits some of them. V and J calls and clone size are as listed in that table; D and trimming were resolved from the DNA. The sample includes a few hundred thousand clones, roughly nine tenths of them seen just once.

This TCR was sampled from a woman between 25 and 40 years old with COVID-19, enrolled during active disease. Sample: peripheral blood. This sequence joins TRBV5-1 and TRBJ2-5, with D uncertain. CDR3 nucleotides: TGCGCCAGCAGCCCTACCTTTGAGACCCAGTACTTC. This codes for CASSPTFETQYF.